The sequence of this TCR beta chain was determined in a study of blood T cell repertoires in COVID-19. Study-wide background: The origin of the acute and convalescent COVID-19 samples was the United States, Italy and Spain. Sources were T cells, B-cell-depleted T cells, or PBMCs; the material itself was cDNA or gDNA.

Residents of around 24 US areas, aged about 18 to 89 years, made up the participants. This CDR3 comprises 14 residues. After removal of 3 bases from V and 5 bases from J, the junction contained 7 bases not matched to a gene. Germline loops: CDR1 MGHRA, CDR2 YSYEKL. In the study's own analysis: Nucleated cell number was recorded as an estimate derived from reference gene primer amplification. The table came from immunoSEQ multiplex PCR; TCRdb's copy has only in-frame clones and leaves some out. That table supplies the V and J calls and clone size; D and trimming were determined from the DNA. The sample consists of 350,000 to 400,000 clones, roughly 90% of them appearing once.

V usage is TRBV4-1 and J usage is TRBJ2-7; 7 bases agree with TRBD1. Source material: PBMCs or T cells enriched from blood (not recorded which). The sequence derives from a woman aged 25-40 years with acute COVID-19. The CDR3 reads CASSHRRGPNEQYF. CDR3 sequence (DNA): TGCGCCAGCAGCCATAGAAGGGGGCCAAACGAGCAGTACTTC.